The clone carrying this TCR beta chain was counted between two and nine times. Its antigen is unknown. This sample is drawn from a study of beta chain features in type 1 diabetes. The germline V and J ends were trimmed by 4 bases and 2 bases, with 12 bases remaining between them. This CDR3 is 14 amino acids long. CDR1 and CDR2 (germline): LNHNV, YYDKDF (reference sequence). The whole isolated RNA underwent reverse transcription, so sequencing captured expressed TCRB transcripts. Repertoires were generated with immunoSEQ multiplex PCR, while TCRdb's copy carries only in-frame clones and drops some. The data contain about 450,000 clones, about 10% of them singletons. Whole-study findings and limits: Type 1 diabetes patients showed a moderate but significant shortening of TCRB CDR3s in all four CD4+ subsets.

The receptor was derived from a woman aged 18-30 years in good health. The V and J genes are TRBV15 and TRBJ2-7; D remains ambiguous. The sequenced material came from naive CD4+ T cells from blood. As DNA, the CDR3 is TGTGCCACCAGCATGAGAGGCGGCCCCTACGAGCAGTACTTC. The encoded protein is CATSMRGGPYEQYF.